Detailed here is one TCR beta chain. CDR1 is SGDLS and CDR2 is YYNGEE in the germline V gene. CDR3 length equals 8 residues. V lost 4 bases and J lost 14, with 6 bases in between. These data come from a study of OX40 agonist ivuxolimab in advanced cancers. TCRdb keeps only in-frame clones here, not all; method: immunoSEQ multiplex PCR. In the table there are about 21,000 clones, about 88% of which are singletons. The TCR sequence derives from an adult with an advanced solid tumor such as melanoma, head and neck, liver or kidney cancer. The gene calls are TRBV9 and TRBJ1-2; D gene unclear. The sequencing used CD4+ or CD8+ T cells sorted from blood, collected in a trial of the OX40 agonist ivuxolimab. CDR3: CASSPGTF. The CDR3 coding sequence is TGTGCCAGCAGCCCGGGGACCTTC. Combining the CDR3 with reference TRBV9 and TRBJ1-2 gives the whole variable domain DSGVTQTPKHLITATGQRVTLRCSPRSGDLSVYWYQQSLDQGLQFLIQYYNGEERAKGNILERFSAQQFPDLHSELNLSSLELGDSALYFCASSPGTFGSGTRLTVV.